These 4 T cell receptor beta chains came from one sample sequenced in a study of blood T cell repertoires in COVID-19. Method: immunoSEQ multiplex PCR; TCRdb's copy keeps in-frame clones and lacks some. This sample yields about 68,000 clones, of which 70% to 90% are seen a single time; 1.4% belongs to the top ten. The sequencing sample was made of peripheral blood. The source is a woman in her sixties with acute or convalescent COVID-19.

This clone was observed once. V and J are TRBV15 and TRBJ1-4, with no clear D. The V gene's germline CDR1 is LNHNV and CDR2 YYDKDF (reference sequence). This CDR3 spans 15 amino acids. V lost 0 bases to trimming and J lost 5 bases, with 10 bases between them. This chain's CDR3 is CATSRDRNSNEKLFF. CDR3 sequence (DNA): TGTGCCACCAGCAGAGATCGGAATAGCAATGAAAAACTGTTTTTT.

The CDR3 DNA is TGTGCCAGCTCACCCGGGACTAGCGATACGCAGTATTTT. Its translation: CASSPGTSDTQYF. The chain couples TRBV18 to TRBJ2-3, with 9 bases matching TRBD2. The CDR3 is made up of 13 amino acids. V was pared by 3 bases and J by 6 bases, with 1 base of the junction left unmatched. CDR1 KGHSH and CDR2 LQKENI come from the germline V gene.

This clone was counted a single time. The chain combines TRBV5-1 with TRBJ2-1, with a weak D call TRBD1 (6 bases). Germline CDR1 and CDR2: SGHRS and YFSETQ. The CDR3 is 15 residues long. V was trimmed by 0 bases and J by 9 bases, leaving 16 bases between them. In DNA, the CDR3 is TGCGCCAGCAGCTTGGTGGGGGCAACGGGTGGTGAGCAGTTCTTC. Translation gives CASSLVGATGGEQFF. Combining the CDR3 with reference TRBV5-1 and TRBJ2-1 gives the whole variable domain KAGVTQTPRYLIKTRGQQVTLSCSPISGHRSVSWYQQTPGQGLQFLFEYFSETQRNKGNFPGRFSGRQFSNSRSEMNVSTLELGDSALYLCASSLVGATGGEQFFGPGTRLTVL.

The chain couples TRBV6-5 to TRBJ1-2; D might be TRBD1 (6 bases). The CDR3 length is 15 residues. V was pared by 7 bases and J by 3 bases, with 18 bases between. Germline values: CDR1 MNHEY, CDR2 SVGAGI. Written as DNA, the CDR3 is TGTGCCAGCAATAAGTTAGGACAGACCTACTATGGCTACACCTTC. Translated: CASNKLGQTYYGYTF.